Sequencing of this T cell receptor beta chain was carried out in a study of STAT3 mutations in large granular lymphocyte leukemia. Roughly 41,000 productive templates were obtained per sample on average. Data came from immunoSEQ multiplex PCR; TCRdb stores just in-frame clones and leaves some out. Of approximately 10,000 clones listed, approximately 50% are singletons. Notes on the study in general: Some patients had dominant TCR clones larger than their STAT3 mutant burden. Every T-LGLL patient had at least one immunodominant TCRbeta clonotype.

Comments on this clone: The antigen remains undetermined.

The length of the CDR3 is 13 residues. The germline V and J ends were trimmed by 3 bases and 9 bases, with 13 bases remaining between them. Germline V lookup: CDR1 SGHRS, CDR2 YFSETQ. This TCR derives from a boy aged 5 to 17 with T-cell large granular lymphocyte leukemia. Some clones in this sample may be carry-over from other donors' samples. The rearrangement links TRBV5-1 to TRBJ2-1; D ambiguous. What was sequenced was peripheral blood mononuclear cells. CDR3: CASSYGQAIEQFF. As DNA, the CDR3 is TGCGCCAGCAGCTATGGGCAGGCTATTGAGCAGTTCTTC. The full variable domain, completed using reference TRBV5-1 and TRBJ2-1, is KAGVTQTPRYLIKTRGQQVTLSCSPISGHRSVSWYQQTPGQGLQFLFEYFSETQRNKGNFPGRFSGRQFSNSRSEMNVSTLELGDSALYLCASSYGQAIEQFFGPGTRLTVL.